These 9 T cell receptor beta chains were all obtained from the same sample, sequenced in a study of a mutant IDH1 vaccine in newly diagnosed glioma. These TCRs' antigens remain unknown. The time point denotes: week 5, during vaccination. Vaccination comprised doses that each held 300 ug of mutant IDH1 20-mer peptide, plus topical imiquimod. Measured with immunoSEQ multiplex PCR; TCRdb has only the in-frame clones, and not every one. The sample lists around 58,000 clones; around 81% were seen once. Sequencing was performed on PBMCs, taken from a glioma patient whose treatment included an IDH1 peptide vaccine. Receptors originate from a young man with glioma.

The chain combines TRBV18 with TRBJ2-7; D is possibly TRBD1 or TRBD2 (5 bases each). The CDR3 is 12 residues long. Germline V gene lookup returns CDR1 KGHSH and CDR2 LQKENI. The V end lost 3 bases, the J end lost 4 bases, and 7 bases lay between the germline ends. The CDR3 region is CASSPGPYEQYF. The DNA of the CDR3 is TGTGCCAGCTCACCGGGACCTTACGAGCAGTACTTC.

To note about this clone: Within the sample, other DNA sequences also encode this same CDR3. This chain connects TRBV18 to TRBJ2-1; D is uncertain. V shed 3 bases and J shed 0 bases, with 3 bases lying between them. CDR3 length equals 13 residues. Germline CDR1 is KGHSH and CDR2 is LQKENI. The CDR3 coding sequence is TGTGCCAGCTCACCCGACTCCTACAATGAGCAGTTCTTC. Its protein is CASSPDSYNEQFF.

The chain joins TRBV7-9 to TRBJ2-7; a possible D gene is TRBD2 (6 bases). This CDR3 has 13 amino acids. The V gene's germline CDR1 is SEHNR and CDR2 FQNEAQ (reference sequence). V was pared by 0 bases and J by 7 bases, with 10 bases between. CDR3 region: CASSLADRGEQYF. The CDR3 coding sequence is TGTGCCAGCAGCTTAGCCGACCGGGGGGAGCAGTACTTC. The full variable domain, in which reference TRBV7-9 and TRBJ2-7 provide the parts outside the CDR3, is DTGVSQNPRHKITKRGQNVTFRCDPISEHNRLYWYRQTLGQGPEFLTYFQNEAQLEKSRLLSDRFSAERPKGSFSTLEIQRTEQGDSAMYLCASSLADRGEQYFGPGTRLTVT.

The J gene is TRBJ1-2, the V gene TRBV7-8; perhaps TRBD1 as D (5 bases). The CDR3 totals 15 residues. Germline V lookup: CDR1 SGHVS, CDR2 FQNEAQ. Trimming cost V 1 base and J 2 bases, with 11 bases left between them. The DNA of the CDR3 is TGTGCCAGCAGCTTAGACAGGAGGGAAAACTATGGCTACACCTTC. Its translation: CASSLDRRENYGYTF.

This clone has only a few counts. V usage is TRBV2 and J usage is TRBJ1-1, with unresolved D. Germline assignment: CDR1 SNHLY and CDR2 FYNNEI. V lost 5 bases and J 6 bases, leaving 16 bases between the germline ends. This CDR3 spans 14 amino acids. As DNA, the CDR3 is TGTGCCAGCAGTAATGAGGGATCACGGTCTGAAGCTTTCTTT. Protein: CASSNEGSRSEAFF.

The chain uses TRBV9 and TRBJ2-1; 12 bases are shared with TRBD2. This CDR3 region has 19 residues. Germline V gene sequence: CDR1 SGDLS, CDR2 YYNGEE. V gave up 5 bases and J gave up 2 bases; unmatched junction bases: 14. CDR3 DNA sequence: TGTGCCAGCAGTAATCCTAGCGGGGGGGCTGGAGCGCCCTACAATGAGCAGTTCTTC. As protein: CASSNPSGGAGAPYNEQFF.

This chain connects TRBV5-5 to TRBJ2-5; no clear D gene. Germline CDR1 and CDR2: SGHKS and YYEKEE (reference sequence). The CDR3 runs to 16 residues. V dropped 5 bases and J dropped 4 bases, with 21 bases sitting between them. The CDR3 DNA sequence: TGTGCCAGCAGTGAAGTAAGGTTCGGTACCGGAGAGACCCAGTACTTC. It specifies CASSEVRFGTGETQYF.

The sample holds one count of this clone. The chain couples TRBV5-8 to TRBJ1-2, with 8 bases aligning to TRBD1. Germline V gene data show CDR1 as SGHTS and CDR2 as YDEGEE. The CDR3 length is 15 residues. V gave up 1 base and J gave up 4 bases; unmatched junction bases: 6. CDR3 sequence (DNA): TGTGCCAGCAGCTTGAGGGGACAGGTCCTCTATGGCTACACCTTC. As protein: CASSLRGQVLYGYTF. Based on the CDR3 plus reference TRBV5-8 and TRBJ1-2, the full variable domain is EAGVTQSPTHLIKTRGQQATLRCSPISGHTSVYWYQQALGLGLQFLLWYDEGEERNRGNFPPRFSGRQFPNYSSELNVNALELEDSALYLCASSLRGQVLYGYTFGSGTRLTVV.

This chain connects TRBV4-2 to TRBJ2-3; TRBD2 aligns across 11 bases. V shed 4 bases and J 4 bases; nucleotides not matched to a gene: 7. CDR1 and CDR2 (germline): LGHNA, YNFKEQ. The CDR3 is made up of 16 amino acids. The CDR3 region is CASSPLAGGTPDTQYF. The CDR3 bases are TGTGCCAGCAGCCCTCTAGCGGGGGGTACCCCAGATACGCAGTATTTT.